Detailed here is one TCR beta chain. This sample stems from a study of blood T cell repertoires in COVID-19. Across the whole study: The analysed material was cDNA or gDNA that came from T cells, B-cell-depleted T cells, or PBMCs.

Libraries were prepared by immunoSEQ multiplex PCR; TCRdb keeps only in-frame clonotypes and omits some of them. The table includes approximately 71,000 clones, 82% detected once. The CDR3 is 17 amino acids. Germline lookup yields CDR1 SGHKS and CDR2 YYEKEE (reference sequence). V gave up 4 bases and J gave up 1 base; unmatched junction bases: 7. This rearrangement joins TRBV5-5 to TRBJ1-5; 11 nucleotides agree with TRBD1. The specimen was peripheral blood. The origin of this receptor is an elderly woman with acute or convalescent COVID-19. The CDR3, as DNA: TGTGCCAGCAGCCTAGGACAGGGGGCGCGCAGCAATCAGCCCCAGCATTTT. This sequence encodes CASSLGQGARSNQPQHF.